This T cell receptor (beta chain) was identified in a study of glioma-infiltrating T cells after dendritic cell vaccination (dated by TCRdb to about 2016). The study in broad terms: A cohort of 15 or so glioblastoma patients from Phase I and II dendritic cell vaccination trials was included, of whom 9 were newly diagnosed and 6 had recurrent disease. Patients received three intradermal dendritic cell vaccine injections at biweekly intervals in the arm below the axilla. Deep sequencing of TCR beta CDR3 regions was used to quantify tumor-infiltrating lymphocyte content and compare tumor and blood repertoires in dendritic cell-vaccinated glioblastoma patients. Survival after dendritic cell vaccination was correlated with TCR sequencing metrics, including TIL content and tumor-blood repertoire overlap. To make the vaccine, monocyte-derived dendritic cells were cultured for 7 to 8 days with IL-4 and GM-CSF and then pulsed overnight with autologous tumor lysate. Between 2003 and 2012, patients were given autologous tumor lysate-pulsed dendritic cell vaccination.

Remarks on this clone: The specificity of this receptor is unknown. One base away there is no much larger clone; base qualities are not given.

Using the immunoSEQ assay, TCRB CDR3 regions were amplified from roughly 1.9 micrograms of genomic DNA, or from all available DNA when less than that was on hand. Multiplex PCR used 60 forward primers for TCR V beta segments and 13 reverse primers for J beta segments. To estimate reads per starting template, synthetic control templates were spiked into each sample at limiting dilution. Sequencing produced 87 bp reads on the Illumina HiSeq System. The authors processed their data as follows. PCR and sequencing errors were removed by merging closely related sequences with a nearest neighbor algorithm. TCR overlap was measured as the percentage of unique tumor TCR beta sequences also present in the same patient's peripheral blood. The immuneACCESS repertoire file appears here via TCRdb, limited to in-frame rearrangements. These files lack a portion of the clones; in checked studies, under half of the deficit traces to unresolved V genes, and the cause of the others is not known. That table furnishes V, J and clone size, whereas the DNA furnished D and trimming. This sample comprises tens of thousands of clones, 75% to 90% of them detected only once. Clones ranked in the top ten supply about 9.3% of the sample.

The time point label, read with the paper, signifies: after dendritic cell vaccination, including at tumor progression/relapse. Selection of patients required sufficient residual fresh-frozen tumor tissue and over two years of available survival data. Molecular status otherwise varied across the glioblastoma patients, but none of them carried an isocitrate dehydrogenase mutation. PBMC were collected before vaccination, two weeks after the third vaccination, and at tumor progression if progression occurred. The Qiagen DNeasy Blood extraction Kit was used to extract genomic DNA. Points the paper makes about the study in general: The three-group TCR overlap response model was characterized as speculative, and prospective validation of the model was stated to be required. The cohort was small and heterogeneous, only a few patients had full blood and tumor sets, and even fewer had initial-recurrent tumor pairs. TCR clonality showed no direct relationship with survival, which suggests that a diverse polyclonal response may be important. Longer time to progression and overall survival after dendritic cell vaccination were predicted by higher estimated pretreatment TIL content.

The receptor comes from a human donor with glioblastoma. The sequenced sample was blood, obtained after dendritic cell vaccination.

CDR3 loop: CASKDPRGVGYGYTF. DNA sequence: TGTGCCAGTAAGGATCCTCGGGGGGTTGGTTATGGCTACACCTTC. The rearrangement combines TRBV19 with TRBJ1-2, with TRBD1 as a weak D call on 5 bases. Via the germline V gene (reference sequence), CDR1 is LNHDA and CDR2 SQIVND. Including cysteine and phenylalanine, the CDR3 has 15 amino acids. The CDR3 DNA has 45 bases and is translated from base 1. V sheds 7 bases and J sheds 5 bases, leaving 20 bases between their ends.